This TCR beta chain was sequenced for a study of shared T cell receptors in the human thymus (dated by TCRdb to the early 2020s). For context, the study as a whole: The study examined how self-reactive, shared T-cell receptor alpha chains are generated in the human thymus.

Libraries were constructed by the immunoSEQ multiplex PCR assay. This immuneACCESS table, as held by TCRdb, lists in-frame sequences with V and J called but not all clones. Of the missing ones, under half trace to an unresolved V gene in checked studies; the others have no known cause. Here the sample has roughly 410,000 clones; 95% occur a single time. The ten most abundant clones make up roughly 0.02% of the sample. Notes on this clone: What antigen it recognizes has not been identified. The record has no base qualities; no much larger clone is one base away.

The sample consisted of thymocytes. The TCR sequence derives from a human donor.

The DNA sequence follows: TGCGCCAGCCCTAGACGTAGCTGGGCTGACGAGCAGTACTTC. This sequence encodes CASPRRSWADEQYF. The V and J segments used are TRBV10-1 and TRBJ2-7; no confident D gene assignment can be made. From its cysteine to its phenylalanine, the CDR3 spans 14 amino acids. Only the CDR3 DNA stays, 42 bases, in frame from base 1. V and J are truncated by 8 bases and 5 bases respectively, leaving an intervening sequence of 19 bases. The germline V gene encodes CDR1 WNHNN and CDR2 SYGVQD (reference sequence).